These 25 T cell receptor beta chains came from one sample sequenced in a study of beta chain features in type 1 diabetes. The study's findings and limits: Across all four CD4+ subsets, people with type 1 diabetes showed modestly shorter TCRB CDR3s.

No antigens are known for them. Expressed TCRB transcripts got sequenced, as all isolated RNA was reverse transcribed. TCRdb's copy holds only in-frame clones and misses some; the assay was immunoSEQ multiplex PCR. This table holds 600,000 to 700,000 clones, approximately 13% found once. The sample comprised naive CD4+ T cells from blood. The source of these receptors is a man younger than 40 with type 1 diabetes.

This chain links TRBV5-1 with TRBJ2-1; 9 nucleotides line up with TRBD1. There are 16 residues in the CDR3. Germline V gene sequence: CDR1 SGHRS, CDR2 YFSETQ. Trimming took 5 bases from V and 7 from J; bases not matched to a gene: 13. In DNA form, the CDR3 reads TGCGCCAGCAGATCCGGCGGGACAGGGTTTCAGAATGAGCAGTTCTTC. Its protein is CASRSGGTGFQNEQFF.

The chain recombines TRBV7-9 with TRBJ2-1, with D maybe TRBD2 (6 bases). CDR1 and CDR2 (germline): SEHNR, FQNEAQ (reference sequence). The CDR3 is made up of 17 amino acids. V lost 2 bases, J lost 0 bases, and 14 bases lay in between. CDR3 amino acids: CASSLLWPGSSYNEQFF. CDR3 coding DNA: TGTGCCAGCAGCTTATTATGGCCCGGGAGCTCCTACAATGAGCAGTTCTTC.

V usage is TRBV4-2 and J usage is TRBJ2-1; 9 bases are a match to TRBD1. This CDR3 comprises 17 residues. CDR1 LGHNA and CDR2 YNFKEQ come from the germline V gene. The J segment lost 7 bases and the V segment lost 3 bases, leaving 13 bases of the junction unmatched. CDR3 amino acids: CASSQRTGTGQRNEQFF. DNA for the CDR3: TGTGCCAGCAGCCAGCGGACCGGGACAGGGCAAAGAAATGAGCAGTTCTTC.

Only a few counts were recorded for this clone. The chain joins TRBV5-1 to TRBJ1-1; D gene unclear. The V gene's germline CDR1 is SGHRS and CDR2 YFSETQ. CDR3 size: 15 residues. Trimming took 4 bases from V and 7 from J, leaving 20 bases between them. The CDR3 reads CASSLRTDASFEAFF. CDR3 coding DNA: TGCGCCAGCAGCCTACGGACCGACGCTAGTTTTGAAGCTTTCTTT.

This chain links TRBV5-4 with TRBJ1-3; D gene uncertain. The CDR3 spans 14 residues. Germline V CDR1 and CDR2: SGHNT, YYREEE (reference sequence). V shed 0 bases and J shed 0 bases, with 4 bases lying between them. The CDR3 sequence is CASSLGSSGNTIYF. The CDR3 bases are TGTGCCAGCAGCTTGGGGAGCTCTGGAAACACCATATATTTT.

The chain is built from TRBV11-2 and TRBJ2-1; D remains unclear. Germline values: CDR1 SGHAT, CDR2 FQNNGV. Trimming took off 4 bases at V and 12 bases at J, with 13 bases between the two ends. This CDR3 contains 12 residues. CDR3 residues: CASSSLPSGQFF. CDR3 coding DNA: TGTGCCAGCAGCTCATTACCCTCGGGGCAGTTCTTC.

The V call is TRBV7-2, the J call TRBJ2-3; tentative D call: TRBD1 (5 bases). CDR1 is SGHTA and CDR2 is FQGNSA in the germline V gene. V was pared by 4 bases and J by 3 bases, with 11 bases between. The CDR3 is made up of 14 amino acids. CDR3: CASSSPPGTDTQYF. CDR3 coding DNA: TGTGCCAGCAGCTCCCCGCCAGGGACAGATACGCAGTATTTT.

DNA for the CDR3: TGTGCCAGCAGCTTAGATCTCGCTGCGGGGGGGCGGTCAGAGACCCAGTACTTC. This sequence encodes CASSLDLAAGGRSETQYF. V gene TRBV7-2 combines with J gene TRBJ2-5; 9 bases map to TRBD2. Germline lookup yields CDR1 SGHTA and CDR2 FQGNSA. The V gene end was trimmed by 1 base and the J gene end by 4 bases; junction bases not matched to a gene: 13. This CDR3 has 18 residues.

V and J are TRBV7-9 and TRBJ2-5; 8 nucleotides agree with TRBD1. The germline V gene encodes CDR1 SEHNR and CDR2 FQNEAQ (reference sequence). The junction had 8 bases not matched to a gene; V was cut back by 3 bases and J by 5 bases. This CDR3 comprises 15 residues. The CDR3 loop is CASSFNDRGLETQYF. DNA of the CDR3: TGTGCCAGCAGCTTCAACGACAGGGGTTTGGAGACCCAGTACTTC.

The V call is TRBV4-3, the J call TRBJ1-1, with 9 nucleotides matching TRBD1. J lost 1 base, V lost 2 bases, and 5 bases had no gene match. The CDR3 loop spans 16 amino acids. Germline values: CDR1 LGHNA, CDR2 YSLEER. The CDR3 loop reads CASSQQLQGANTEAFF. The DNA for the CDR3 is TGCGCCAGCAGCCAACAGTTACAGGGGGCGAACACTGAAGCTTTCTTT.

The chain recombines TRBV6-6 with TRBJ1-4, with a tentative D call TRBD1 (5 bases). Germline values: CDR1 MNHNY, CDR2 SVGAGI (reference sequence). This CDR3 spans 13 amino acids. Trimming took off 6 bases at V and 8 bases at J, with 13 bases between the two ends. CDR3 sequence (DNA): TGTGCCAGCAGCACGGTGGCAGGGGAAAAACTGTTTTTT. Residues: CASSTVAGEKLFF.

This clone was detected a few times. This sequence joins TRBV5-4 and TRBJ2-5; 10 nucleotides align to TRBD2. Germline V CDR1 and CDR2: SGHNT, YYREEE (reference sequence). The CDR3 loop spans 15 amino acids. The V and J ends lost 5 bases and 7 bases, in that order; junction bases with no gene match: 11. The CDR3: CASRGGLADSVTQYF. The CDR3 DNA is TGTGCCAGCAGGGGCGGACTAGCGGACTCCGTGACCCAGTACTTC.

This clone came up a few times. The sample holds other DNA sequences that translate to the same CDR3. The V gene is TRBV20-1, the J gene TRBJ2-7; no reliable D call. V was shortened by 5 bases and J by 3 bases, with 5 bases between the two germline ends. The CDR3 has 10 residues. Germline loops: CDR1 DFQATT, CDR2 SNEGSKA (reference sequence). CDR3 in amino acids: CSAEDYEQYF. CDR3 coding DNA: TGCAGTGCTGAGGACTACGAGCAGTACTTC.

Only a few counts were recorded for this clone. The chain couples TRBV10-3 to TRBJ2-2; 11 nucleotides match TRBD2. This CDR3 contains 16 residues. V was pared by 7 bases and J by 4 bases, with 8 bases of the junction left unmatched. The V gene's germline CDR1 is ENHRY and CDR2 SYGVKD. CDR3 sequence reads: CAIKKLAGDLTGELFF. In nucleotides, the CDR3 is TGTGCCATCAAAAAACTAGCGGGGGACCTCACCGGGGAGCTGTTTTTT.

This clone was counted between two and nine times. The gene calls are TRBV7-2 and TRBJ2-3, with 9 bases fitting TRBD2. The trim removed 3 bases at V and 4 bases at J, leaving 5 bases unmatched. Germline V gene data show CDR1 as SGHTA and CDR2 as FQGNSA. This CDR3 spans 15 amino acids. CDR3 DNA: TGTGCCAGCAGCTTGCGGGGGGGGGCCCCAGATACGCAGTATTTT. This encodes CASSLRGGAPDTQYF.

The rearrangement joins TRBV18 to TRBJ1-4; unclear D gene. The germline V and J ends were trimmed by 6 bases and 3 bases, with 14 bases remaining between them. Germline V gene data show CDR1 as KGHSH and CDR2 as LQKENI. This CDR3 comprises 15 residues. Here the CDR3 reads CASSSRVGANEKLFF. DNA of the CDR3: TGTGCCAGCTCTTCCCGGGTAGGAGCTAATGAAAAACTGTTTTTT.

The V call is TRBV29-1, the J call TRBJ2-3; D possibly corresponds to TRBD2 (6 bases). The CDR3 runs 14 residues. Germline V gives CDR1 SQVTM, CDR2 ANQGSEA. The V end was cut by 1 base, the J end by 5 bases, with 13 bases between. CDR3 sequence reads: CSVEGGRGIDTQYF. In DNA form, the CDR3 reads TGCAGCGTTGAAGGAGGGCGGGGTATAGATACGCAGTATTTT.

The V gene is TRBV5-4, the J gene TRBJ2-7; 8 bases are shared with TRBD1. Germline values: CDR1 SGHNT, CDR2 YYREEE (reference sequence). After removal of 1 base from V and 3 bases from J, the junction contained 3 bases not matched to a gene. CDR3 length: 14 amino acids. The CDR3 nucleotides are TGTGCCAGCAGCTTGAAGACAGGGGACTACGAGCAGTACTTC. The encoded protein is CASSLKTGDYEQYF.

The rearrangement joins TRBV7-2 to TRBJ2-3; no firm D call. The V end lost 5 bases, the J end lost 2 bases, and 14 bases lay between the germline ends. This CDR3 contains 15 residues. Germline loops: CDR1 SGHTA, CDR2 FQGNSA. The CDR3 nucleotides read TGTGCCAGCAGCGCCCGGGCCAAGGCCACAGATACGCAGTATTTT. This encodes CASSARAKATDTQYF.

V gene TRBV5-4 combines with J gene TRBJ1-2, with D perhaps matching TRBD1 (6 bases). Between the trimmed V and J ends, which lost 0 bases and 3 bases, there was a span of 12 bases. Germline V gene sequence: CDR1 SGHNT, CDR2 YYREEE (reference sequence). There are 15 residues in the CDR3. CDR3 sequence reads: CASSLEGGAHYGYTF. In nucleotides, the CDR3 is TGTGCCAGCAGCTTGGAGGGGGGCGCTCACTATGGCTACACCTTC.

A few counts support this clone. This chain joins TRBV7-3 and TRBJ2-5; no clear D gene. The germline V and J ends were trimmed by 3 bases and 2 bases, with 7 bases remaining between them. The CDR3 length is 13 residues. CDR1 and CDR2 from the germline V gene are SGHTA and FQGTGA. The CDR3 spells CASSFSRQETQYF. CDR3 sequence (DNA): TGTGCCAGCAGCTTCTCCAGGCAAGAGACCCAGTACTTC.

This clone was picked up a small number of times. Other nucleotide sequences from this sample produce the same CDR3. The chain employs TRBV5-1 and TRBJ1-5; D uncertain. This CDR3 spans 13 amino acids. Germline loops: CDR1 SGHRS, CDR2 YFSETQ. V lost 4 bases to trimming and J lost 4 bases, with 9 bases between them. In nucleotides, the CDR3 is TGCGCCAGCAGCCCGGACGGTAATCAGCCCCAGCATTTT. This gives the protein CASSPDGNQPQHF.

This clone has just one count. J is TRBJ2-7 and V is TRBV5-4; D ambiguous. This CDR3 spans 12 amino acids. V lost 0 bases and J 9 bases, leaving 10 bases between the germline ends. Germline values: CDR1 SGHNT, CDR2 YYREEE (reference sequence). Here the CDR3 reads CASSLDSFGQYF. The CDR3 nucleotides are TGTGCCAGCAGCTTGGACAGCTTCGGGCAGTACTTC.

The chain links TRBV15 to TRBJ2-7; the D gene is possibly TRBD1 (7 bases). V dropped 0 bases and J dropped 3 bases, with 12 bases sitting between them. The CDR3 runs to 15 residues. Per germline, CDR1 LNHNV and CDR2 YYDKDF (reference sequence). CDR3 region: CATSRDDREVYEQYF. CDR3 DNA: TGTGCCACCAGCAGAGACGACAGGGAGGTCTACGAGCAGTACTTC.

The V gene is TRBV11-2, the J gene TRBJ1-6; tentatively, D is TRBD1 (6 bases). CDR3 length equals 16 residues. Germline CDR1 SGHAT, CDR2 FQNNGV. V was trimmed by 1 base and J by 4 bases, leaving 11 bases between them. The CDR3 DNA is TGTGCCAGCAGCTTAGGGACAGATCGATATAATTCACCCCTCCACTTT. Protein product: CASSLGTDRYNSPLHF.